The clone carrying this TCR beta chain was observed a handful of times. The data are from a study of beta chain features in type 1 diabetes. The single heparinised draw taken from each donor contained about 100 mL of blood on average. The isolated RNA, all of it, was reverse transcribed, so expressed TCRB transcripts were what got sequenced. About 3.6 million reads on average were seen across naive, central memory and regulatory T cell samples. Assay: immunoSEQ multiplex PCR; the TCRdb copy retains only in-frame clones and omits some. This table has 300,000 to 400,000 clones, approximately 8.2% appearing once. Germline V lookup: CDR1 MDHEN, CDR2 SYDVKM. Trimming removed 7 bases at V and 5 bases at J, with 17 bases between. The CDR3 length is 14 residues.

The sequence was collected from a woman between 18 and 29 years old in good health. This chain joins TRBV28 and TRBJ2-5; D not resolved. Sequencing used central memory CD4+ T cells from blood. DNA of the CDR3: TGTGCCAGCACCCCGTGGAAGGGATGGGAGACCCAGTACTTC. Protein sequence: CASTPWKGWETQYF.